This T cell receptor (beta chain) was recovered during a study of post-analysis software for immune sequencing data. About the research overall: In terms of disease course, relapsing-remitting, secondary progressive and progressive-relapsing multiple sclerosis were included.

Comment on this clonotype: The antigen is undetermined.

Unique molecular identifiers tagged the TCR beta cDNA libraries. T cells, roughly 0.9 to 11 million of them, yielded about half a million cDNA molecules. TCRdb independently ran MiXCR on the PCR reads; one entry per CDR3 protein. Among roughly 730,000 distinct CDR3 sequences, about 32% were seen once, and the ten largest hold roughly 0.53%. Notes on the study in general: By F measure, samples from a shared preparation batch strongly co-clustered. Among multiple sclerosis patients, normalized Chao1 diversity was significantly below that of controls. With TRBV5-6, TRBV5-1 and TRBV20-1 included, about five TRBV segments were more frequent in patients than in controls.

The CDR3 runs 14 residues. Germline V gene lookup returns CDR1 SGHRS and CDR2 YFSETQ. The V end lost 0 bases, the J end lost 7 bases, and 10 bases lay between the germline ends. The TCR originated in a girl aged 10 to 17 with multiple sclerosis. The chain combines TRBV5-1 with TRBJ1-4, with D unclear. The sample consisted of blood. The CDR3 is CASSLVGAGEKLFF. The CDR3 nucleotides read TGCGCCAGCAGCTTGGTAGGCGCAGGTGAAAAACTGTTTTTT.